These T cell receptor beta chains were read from a single sample in a study of long-term antiretroviral therapy in people with HIV. Assay: immunoSEQ multiplex PCR; the TCRdb copy retains only in-frame clones and omits some. Of under 45,000 clones listed, 80% to 85% are singletons. The specimen comprised unsorted PBMCs, sampled 1 year after starting antiretroviral therapy. These receptors came from a man younger than 35 with HIV. CDR3s include the opening cysteine and the closing phenylalanine or tryptophan. Fields, in order: D gene, V gene, clone size, J gene, CDR3 protein, CDR3 DNA. The D gene is left open where the match is weak. Where a row states a size, it is once, few, many or the class of an expanded clone; other rows omit it.

D: TRBD1
V: TRBV27
size: NA
J: TRBJ1-1
CDR3: CASSPRAGQGFLAFF
DNA: TGTGCCAGCAGTCCACGCGCGGGACAGGGCTTTCTAGCTTTCTTT

D: NA
V: TRBV6-6
size: NA
J: TRBJ2-7
CDR3: CASSYSNAYEQYF
DNA: TGTGCCAGCAGTTACTCAAACGCCTACGAGCAGTACTTC

D: NA
V: TRBV5-4
size: NA
J: TRBJ1-2
CDR3: CASSLEGWANGPYGYTF
DNA: TGTGCCAGCAGCTTGGAAGGGTGGGCAAACGGACCCTATGGCTACACCTTC

D: TRBD2
V: TRBV11-1
size: once
J: TRBJ2-3
CDR3: CASSRVTSGSPDTQYF
DNA: TGTGCCAGCAGCCGAGTGACTAGCGGGAGCCCAGATACGCAGTATTTT

D: TRBD1
V: TRBV18
size: NA
J: TRBJ1-5
CDR3: CASSPGTEGRVPQHF
DNA: TGTGCCAGCTCACCAGGGACAGAAGGGAGAGTGCCCCAGCATTTT

D: NA
V: TRBV28
size: NA
J: TRBJ2-7
CDR3: CASSQGYEQYF
DNA: TGTGCCAGCAGCCAGGGCTACGAGCAGTACTTC

D: TRBD1
V: TRBV7-8
size: NA
J: TRBJ1-2
CDR3: CASSGTGGAGRGYTF
DNA: TGTGCCAGCAGCGGGACAGGGGGCGCGGGTCGGGGCTACACCTTC

D: NA
V: TRBV28
size: NA
J: TRBJ1-3
CDR3: CASSLGYSGNTIYF
DNA: TGTGCCAGCAGTTTGGGTTACTCTGGAAACACCATATATTTT

D: TRBD2
V: TRBV5-1
size: once
J: TRBJ2-1
CDR3: CASSLWTRYNEQFF
DNA: TGCGCCAGCAGCCTCTGGACTAGGTACAATGAGCAGTTCTTC

D: TRBD2
V: TRBV6-1
size: NA
J: TRBJ2-3
CDR3: CASSDLTSGSADTQYF
DNA: TGTGCCAGCAGTGACCTGACTAGCGGGAGTGCGGATACGCAGTATTTT

D: TRBD1
V: TRBV6-1
size: NA
J: TRBJ1-2
CDR3: CASSEPGTANYGYTF
DNA: TGTGCCAGCAGTGAACCCGGGACAGCTAACTATGGCTACACCTTC

D: NA
V: TRBV5-6
size: NA
J: TRBJ1-1
CDR3: CASSRRGAASTEAFF
DNA: TGTGCCAGCAGCCGTCGGGGAGCGGCTTCCACTGAAGCTTTCTTT

D: NA
V: TRBV4-2
size: NA
J: TRBJ2-7
CDR3: CASSQDIGEYEQYF
DNA: TGTGCCAGCAGCCAAGATATCGGGGAATACGAGCAGTACTTC

D: TRBD1
V: TRBV7-9
size: NA
J: TRBJ1-2
CDR3: CASSPPGQGSTGRTGYTF
DNA: TGTGCCAGCAGCCCCCCGGGACAGGGGAGCACTGGCCGAACGGGCTACACCTTC

D: NA
V: TRBV7-9
size: few
J: TRBJ1-1
CDR3: CASSLASGVTEAFF
DNA: TGTGCCAGCAGCTTAGCTTCGGGCGTCACTGAAGCTTTCTTT

D: TRBD2
V: TRBV19
size: few
J: TRBJ2-2
CDR3: CASSTRRGKREPNTGELFF
DNA: TGTGCCAGTAGTACCCGTCGGGGTAAGCGGGAACCCAACACCGGGGAGCTGTTTTTT

D: TRBD2
V: TRBV5-4
size: NA
J: TRBJ2-7
CDR3: CASSGERTRAYEQYF
DNA: TGTGCCAGCAGCGGAGAACGGACTAGAGCCTACGAGCAGTACTTC

D: NA
V: TRBV7-2
size: NA
J: TRBJ2-1
CDR3: CASSPWGNRNEQFF
DNA: TGTGCCAGCAGCCCGTGGGGAAATCGGAATGAGCAGTTCTTC

D: NA
V: TRBV6-6
size: NA
J: TRBJ1-2
CDR3: CASVYRAGYTF
DNA: TGTGCCAGCGTGTACAGGGCTGGCTACACCTTC

D: NA
V: TRBV7-8
size: NA
J: TRBJ2-5
CDR3: CASSLAQETQYF
DNA: TGTGCCAGCAGCTTAGCGCAGGAGACCCAGTACTTC

D: NA
V: TRBV4-1
size: once
J: TRBJ1-1
CDR3: CASSHSVGNTEAFF
DNA: TGCGCCAGCAGCCATTCGGTGGGGAACACTGAAGCTTTCTTT

D: NA
V: TRBV5-4
size: NA
J: TRBJ1-5
CDR3: CASSLDGVSNQPQHF
DNA: TGTGCCAGCAGCTTGGACGGGGTTAGCAATCAGCCCCAGCATTTT

D: NA
V: TRBV7-9
size: NA
J: TRBJ2-5
CDR3: CASSFGTVPQETQYF
DNA: TGTGCCAGCAGCTTCGGGACGGTCCCCCAAGAGACCCAGTACTTC

D: NA
V: TRBV7-2
size: NA
J: TRBJ2-5
CDR3: CASSLSRAYVTQYF
DNA: TGTGCCAGCAGCTTATCTAGGGCCTACGTGACCCAGTACTTC

D: NA
V: TRBV7-9
size: once
J: TRBJ1-2
CDR3: CASSSPDRHNYGYTF
DNA: TGTGCCAGCAGCTCTCCGGACCGCCATAACTATGGCTACACCTTC

D: NA
V: TRBV6-5
size: NA
J: TRBJ2-5
CDR3: CASSQKETQYF
DNA: TGTGCCAGCAGTCAAAAGGAGACCCAGTACTTC

D: NA
V: TRBV9
size: NA
J: TRBJ1-1
CDR3: CASSVGAGNTEAFF
DNA: TGTGCCAGCAGCGTAGGGGCAGGGAACACTGAAGCTTTCTTT

D: NA
V: TRBV15
size: NA
J: TRBJ2-7
CDR3: CATSRGEEEQYF
DNA: TGTGCCACCAGCAGAGGGGAGGAGGAGCAGTACTTC

D: NA
V: TRBV14
size: NA
J: TRBJ1-2
CDR3: CASSQDLTTGYTF
DNA: TGTGCCAGCAGCCAAGATCTAACGACTGGCTACACCTTC

D: NA
V: TRBV5-1
size: NA
J: TRBJ2-7
CDR3: CASSQSSYEQYF
DNA: TGCGCCAGCAGCCAAAGCTCCTACGAGCAGTACTTC

D: NA
V: TRBV5-4
size: NA
J: TRBJ2-7
CDR3: CASSPLRPPTSYEQYF
DNA: TGTGCCAGCAGCCCACTCCGACCTCCTACATCCTACGAGCAGTACTTC

D: NA
V: TRBV6-6
size: NA
J: TRBJ2-2
CDR3: CASSRDVITGELFF
DNA: TGTGCCAGCAGTCGGGATGTAATTACCGGGGAGCTGTTTTTT

D: NA
V: TRBV5-1
size: NA
J: TRBJ2-5
CDR3: CASRRTGEETQYF
DNA: TGCGCCAGCAGAAGGACGGGGGAAGAGACCCAGTACTTC

D: NA
V: TRBV28
size: NA
J: TRBJ1-4
CDR3: CASSPPQGGREKLFF
DNA: TGTGCCAGCAGTCCCCCCCAGGGTGGTAGGGAAAAACTGTTTTTT

D: TRBD1
V: TRBV2
size: NA
J: TRBJ2-5
CDR3: CASSGSLRGQGETQYF
DNA: TGTGCCAGCAGTGGGTCCCTCCGGGGACAGGGAGAGACCCAGTACTTC

D: TRBD2
V: TRBV2
size: NA
J: TRBJ2-5
CDR3: CATSGSLAGGGQETQYF
DNA: TGTGCCACCTCGGGATCTCTAGCGGGAGGAGGGCAGGAGACCCAGTACTTC

D: TRBD2
V: TRBV10-2
size: NA
J: TRBJ2-5
CDR3: CASSESPWGGKETQYF
DNA: TGCGCCAGCAGTGAGTCCCCCTGGGGGGGTAAAGAGACCCAGTACTTC

D: NA
V: TRBV5-1
size: NA
J: TRBJ2-3
CDR3: CASKGGQRKPGDTQYF
DNA: TGCGCCAGCAAGGGGGGGCAGCGCAAGCCAGGAGATACGCAGTATTTT

D: NA
V: TRBV6-5
size: NA
J: TRBJ1-2
CDR3: CASSLGQFYGYTF
DNA: TGTGCCAGCAGTCTTGGACAGTTTTATGGCTACACCTTC

D: NA
V: TRBV2
size: NA
J: TRBJ2-1
CDR3: CASRNITGSYNEQFF
DNA: TGTGCCAGCAGGAATATTACAGGCTCCTACAATGAGCAGTTCTTC

D: NA
V: TRBV6-1
size: NA
J: TRBJ1-6
CDR3: CASSPAGLISPLHF
DNA: TGTGCCAGCAGTCCCGCAGGGTTAATTTCACCCCTCCACTTT

D: TRBD1
V: TRBV6-5
size: NA
J: TRBJ2-2
CDR3: CASSYAQGAIGELFF
DNA: TGTGCCAGCAGTTACGCTCAGGGGGCTATCGGGGAGCTGTTTTTT

D: TRBD1
V: TRBV7-9
size: NA
J: TRBJ2-7
CDR3: CASSPTGGYEQYF
DNA: TGTGCCAGCAGTCCGACAGGGGGCTACGAGCAGTACTTC

D: TRBD2
V: TRBV18
size: NA
J: TRBJ2-2
CDR3: CASSPPGLAGETGELFF
DNA: TGTGCCAGCTCACCTCCCGGACTAGCGGGAGAAACCGGGGAGCTGTTTTTT

D: NA
V: TRBV2
size: once
J: TRBJ1-1
CDR3: CASSDGGRRFMNTEAFF
DNA: TGTGCCAGCAGTGATGGGGGCAGGAGATTCATGAACACTGAAGCTTTCTTT

D: NA
V: TRBV7-6
size: few
J: TRBJ2-7
CDR3: CASSLSPWDYEQYF
DNA: TGTGCCAGCAGCTTATCTCCTTGGGACTACGAGCAGTACTTC

D: NA
V: TRBV7-2
size: NA
J: TRBJ2-1
CDR3: CASSLDSNEQFF
DNA: TGTGCCAGCAGCCTAGACTCCAATGAGCAGTTCTTC

D: TRBD1
V: TRBV6-1
size: NA
J: TRBJ1-1
CDR3: CASSEYWGGTAMNTEAFF
DNA: TGTGCCAGCAGTGAATATTGGGGGGGGACAGCTATGAACACTGAAGCTTTCTTT

D: TRBD2
V: TRBV4-1
size: NA
J: TRBJ2-2
CDR3: CASSHTSVDTGELFF
DNA: TGCGCCAGCAGCCATACTAGCGTAGACACCGGGGAGCTGTTTTTT

D: TRBD2
V: TRBV19
size: NA
J: TRBJ2-1
CDR3: CASSISGGATREQFF
DNA: TGTGCCAGTAGTATAAGCGGGGGGGCTACCCGTGAGCAGTTCTTC

D: NA
V: TRBV11-2
size: few
J: TRBJ1-3
CDR3: CASSLRPGNTIYF
DNA: TGTGCCAGCAGCTTACGCCCTGGAAACACCATATATTTT

D: NA
V: TRBV5-1
size: NA
J: TRBJ2-7
CDR3: CASSLYRDTYEQYF
DNA: TGCGCCAGCAGCTTGTACCGGGACACCTACGAGCAGTACTTC

D: TRBD2
V: TRBV7-3
size: NA
J: TRBJ2-1
CDR3: CASSLSGRAHNEQFF
DNA: TGTGCCAGCAGCTTAAGCGGGAGGGCCCACAATGAGCAGTTCTTC

D: NA
V: TRBV29-1
size: NA
J: TRBJ2-7
CDR3: CSVETAQTYEQYF
DNA: TGCAGCGTGGAGACTGCGCAGACCTACGAGCAGTACTTC

D: NA
V: TRBV27
size: NA
J: TRBJ2-7
CDR3: CASSLRFGGQGGGEQYF
DNA: TGTGCCAGCAGTTTAAGGTTTGGTGGGCAGGGTGGTGGCGAGCAGTACTTC

D: NA
V: TRBV7-9
size: NA
J: TRBJ1-1
CDR3: CASSRGVGEAFF
DNA: TGTGCCAGCAGCAGAGGGGTGGGGGAAGCTTTCTTT

D: NA
V: TRBV29-1
size: NA
J: TRBJ2-3
CDR3: CSVEGGSGSNTQYF
DNA: TGCAGCGTTGAAGGCGGGTCCGGGAGTAATACGCAGTATTTT

D: NA
V: TRBV5-1
size: NA
J: TRBJ2-7
CDR3: CASSLTGTYEQYF
DNA: TGCGCCAGCAGCTTGACAGGGACCTACGAGCAGTACTTC

D: TRBD2
V: TRBV6-7
size: NA
J: TRBJ2-1
CDR3: CASSYVSGRAYNEQFF
DNA: TGTGCCAGCAGTTACGTCAGCGGGAGAGCTTACAATGAGCAGTTCTTC

D: TRBD1
V: TRBV7-2
size: NA
J: TRBJ1-2
CDR3: CASSSQWDSAEGYTF
DNA: TGTGCCAGCAGCTCGCAGTGGGACAGCGCTGAGGGCTACACCTTC